Sequencing of this TCR beta chain was carried out in a study of blood T cell repertoires in COVID-19. As for the study in general: Acute-phase and convalescent COVID-19 samples originated in the United States, Italy and Spain.

Each exposed participant met a COVID-19 case in the 2 weeks preceding study entry. Germline CDR1 and CDR2: SQVTM and ANQGSEA. This CDR3 spans 13 amino acids. With V trimmed by 7 bases and J by 1 base, 3 bases remained unmatched. The protocol was immunoSEQ multiplex PCR, while the TCRdb copy is restricted to in-frame clones and leaves out a portion. The sample holds some 180,000 clones, approximately 80% seen once. The genes are TRBV29-1 and TRBJ1-1; TRBD1 aligns across 10 bases. The TCR originated in a man aged 60 to 69 who had been exposed to COVID-19. Sequencing was done on a sample of PBMCs or T cells enriched from blood (not recorded which). The CDR3 region has the DNA TGCAGCGCTCGGACAGGGGGGAACACTGAAGCTTTCTTT. Its protein is CSARTGGNTEAFF.